This record covers a single T cell receptor beta chain. Antigen unknown. Profiled with immunoSEQ multiplex PCR; TCRdb holds only in-frame clones, not every one. The sample yields roughly 140,000 clones, approximately 90% seen once. This record belongs to a study of T cell responses to AZD1222 COVID-19 vaccine. The V and J ends lost 3 bases and 4 bases, in that order; junction bases with no gene match: 5. Looked up from germline, CDR1 is SGHAT and CDR2 is FQNNGV. The CDR3 has 15 residues. General study results and limits: Unmutated regions of variants are reportedly targeted by nearly half of spike-specific TCRs. It was only a handful of AZD1222 recipients who were seropositive at baseline.

This TCR derives from an adult who received the AZD1222 COVID-19 vaccine. This chain connects TRBV11-2 to TRBJ2-7, with 11 bases lining up with TRBD2. This specimen was peripheral blood, taken 28 days after the second AZD1222 dose. In DNA form, the CDR3 reads TGTGCCAGCAGCTTGGCCCTAGCGGGAGGTTACGAGCAGTACTTC. Protein: CASSLALAGGYEQYF.